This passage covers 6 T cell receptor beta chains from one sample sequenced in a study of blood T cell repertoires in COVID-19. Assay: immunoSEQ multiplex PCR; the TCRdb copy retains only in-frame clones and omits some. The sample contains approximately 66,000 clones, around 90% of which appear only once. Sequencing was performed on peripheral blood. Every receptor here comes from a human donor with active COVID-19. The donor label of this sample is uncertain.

The DNA of the CDR3 is TGTGCCAGCAGTGGGCAGGGGGGCACCGGGGAGCTGTTTTTT. Its translation: CASSGQGGTGELFF. This chain links TRBV2 with TRBJ2-2; D might be TRBD1 (7 bases). With 4 bases removed from V and 4 bases from J, the gap between germline ends came to 10 bases. Germline V gives CDR1 SNHLY, CDR2 FYNNEI. This CDR3 comprises 14 residues.

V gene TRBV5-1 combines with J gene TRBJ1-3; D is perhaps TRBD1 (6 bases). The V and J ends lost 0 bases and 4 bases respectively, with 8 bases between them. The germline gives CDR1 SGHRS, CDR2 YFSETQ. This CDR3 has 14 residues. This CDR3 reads CASSLGTEGNTIYF. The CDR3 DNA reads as TGCGCCAGCAGCTTGGGGACAGAGGGAAACACCATATATTTT.

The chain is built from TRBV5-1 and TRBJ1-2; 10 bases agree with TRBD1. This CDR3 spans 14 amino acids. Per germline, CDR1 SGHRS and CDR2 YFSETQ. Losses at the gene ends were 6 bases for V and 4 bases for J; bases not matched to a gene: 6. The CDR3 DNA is TGCGCCAGCACCGGGACAGGGGTCCCCTATGGCTACACCTTC. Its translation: CASTGTGVPYGYTF.

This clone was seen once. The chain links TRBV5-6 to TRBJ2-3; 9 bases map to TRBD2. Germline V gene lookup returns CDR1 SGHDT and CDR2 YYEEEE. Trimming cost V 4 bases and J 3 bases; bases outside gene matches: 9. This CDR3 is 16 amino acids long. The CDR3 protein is CASSGYSAGGTDTQYF. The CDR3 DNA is TGTGCCAGCAGCGGCTACTCGGCGGGGGGGACAGATACGCAGTATTTT.

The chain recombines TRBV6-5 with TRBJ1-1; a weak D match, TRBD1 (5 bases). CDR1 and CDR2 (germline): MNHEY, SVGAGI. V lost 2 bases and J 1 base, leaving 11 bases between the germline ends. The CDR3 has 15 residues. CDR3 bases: TGTGCCAGCAGTTACGTGCCTACAGGGAACACTGAAGCTTTCTTT. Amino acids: CASSYVPTGNTEAFF.

The CDR3 region is CASSESVWAFF. CDR3 DNA: TGCGCCAGCAGTGAATCGGTTTGGGCTTTCTTT. V and J are TRBV10-1 and TRBJ1-1; no firm D call. Germline CDR1 is WNHNN and CDR2 is SYGVQD (reference sequence). V was cut by 3 bases and J by 11 bases, with 10 bases left in between. The CDR3 consists of 11 residues.